This record looks at one T cell receptor (beta chain) sequence and its context. Patients of the Seattle cohort, enrolled during active infection, were followed longitudinally. The data were taken from a study of blood T cell repertoires in COVID-19. Across the whole study: The study drew acute and convalescent COVID-19 samples from the United States, Italy and Spain.

Per the original data handling: Amplified reference gene primers provided the basis for estimating nucleated cell counts. Assay: immunoSEQ multiplex PCR; the TCRdb copy retains only in-frame clones and omits some. D and trimming were read from the DNA, whereas the V and J calls and clone size are those reported in that table. The data contain about 130,000 clones, 86% of them seen just once; the ten biggest clones take up around 10%. The CDR3 consists of 17 residues. The V gene's germline CDR1 is SEHNR and CDR2 FQNEAQ (reference sequence). The V gene end was trimmed by 0 bases and the J gene end by 1 base; junction bases not matched to a gene: 6.

Specimen: peripheral blood. The rearrangement links TRBV7-9 to TRBJ2-1; 7 positions match TRBD2. The sequence came from a woman between 65 and 79 years old with COVID-19, enrolled during active disease. The CDR3 loop is CASSLAGLAVSYNEQFF. Written as DNA, the CDR3 is TGTGCCAGCAGCTTAGCGGGGCTAGCGGTATCCTACAATGAGCAGTTCTTC.